Below, 17 T cell receptor beta chains from the same sample are listed, as sequenced in a study of blood T cell repertoires in COVID-19. Using immunoSEQ multiplex PCR, the repertoire was profiled, and TCRdb retains in-frame clones only, with some absent. This sample has under 300,000 clones, with roughly 83% found just once. Sequenced input: peripheral blood. The receptors were sampled from a man in his 60s who had recovered from COVID-19.

This clone has just a few counts. The V call is TRBV7-9, the J call TRBJ1-1; TRBD1 is a possible D gene (5 bases). V gave up 1 base and J gave up 7 bases, with 7 bases separating them. This CDR3 spans 12 amino acids. Germline V gene sequence: CDR1 SEHNR, CDR2 FQNEAQ (reference sequence). CDR3 sequence reads: CASSLGGLEAFF. CDR3 bases: TGTGCCAGCAGCTTAGGGGGACTTGAAGCTTTCTTT.

This clone appeared a few times. The CDR3 is CASSGQGSYEQYF. The CDR3 DNA is TGCGCCAGCAGCGGACAGGGGTCCTACGAGCAGTACTTC. V usage is TRBV5-1 and J usage is TRBJ2-7; 9 bases are shared with TRBD1. Trimming cost V 4 bases and J 1 base; bases outside gene matches: 0. The CDR3 runs 13 residues. Germline assignment: CDR1 SGHRS and CDR2 YFSETQ.

This clone was seen more than once but under ten times. This chain uses TRBV19 with TRBJ1-6; 10 nucleotides agree with TRBD1. Germline V gene lookup returns CDR1 LNHDA and CDR2 SQIVND (reference sequence). The CDR3 contains 15 residues. After removal of 2 bases from V and 8 bases from J, the junction contained 3 bases not matched to a gene. The CDR3 loop reads CASSIPTGGDSPLHF. The DNA of the CDR3 is TGTGCCAGTAGTATACCGACAGGGGGCGATTCACCCCTCCACTTT.

V usage is TRBV6-5 and J usage is TRBJ1-4, with unresolved D. Between the trimmed V and J ends, which lost 5 bases and 8 bases, there was a span of 15 bases. CDR1 is MNHEY and CDR2 is SVGAGI in the germline V gene. This CDR3 comprises 14 residues. CDR3 sequence: CASSPAWSGEKLFF. The CDR3 DNA sequence: TGTGCCAGCAGTCCCGCGTGGAGCGGAGAAAAACTGTTTTTT.

The chain employs TRBV10-3 and TRBJ2-3; 11 bases map to TRBD2. Germline CDR1 ENHRY, CDR2 SYGVKD. The CDR3 covers 15 residues. The J segment lost 4 bases and the V segment lost 6 bases, leaving 6 bases of the junction unmatched. The CDR3 loop is CAISETSGAPDTQYF. CDR3 nucleotide sequence: TGTGCCATCAGCGAGACTAGCGGGGCCCCAGATACGCAGTATTTT.

CDR3 sequence: CASNLRGGTDTQYF. Written as DNA, the CDR3 is TGTGCCAGCAACCTACGGGGGGGTACAGATACGCAGTATTTT. This chain links TRBV7-8 with TRBJ2-3; 8 bases are shared with TRBD2. V shed 7 bases, J shed 3 bases, and the junction held 6 bases outside the gene matches. The germline V gene has CDR1 SGHVS and CDR2 FQNEAQ. The length of the CDR3 is 14 residues.

This clone was observed once. The gene calls are TRBV6-5 and TRBJ1-1, with D unclear. Deletions cut 0 bases from V and 4 bases from J, with 12 bases between. Germline CDR1 MNHEY, CDR2 SVGAGI. The CDR3 has 15 amino acids. The CDR3 nucleotides are TGTGCCAGCAGTTACTCGAAAACATTTGGCACTGAAGCTTTCTTT. The encoded protein is CASSYSKTFGTEAFF.

The chain uses TRBV5-1 and TRBJ2-1; 8 bases agree with TRBD2. Trimming removed 0 bases from V and 3 bases from J; junction bases left unmatched: 20. Germline CDR1 and CDR2: SGHRS and YFSETQ. The CDR3 has 21 amino acids. Written as DNA, the CDR3 is TGCGCCAGCAGCTTGGATTCACGATCGGGACTAGTCACCGTCGGCTACAATGAGCAGTTCTTC. It yields the protein CASSLDSRSGLVTVGYNEQFF.

V usage is TRBV7-2 and J usage is TRBJ2-1; 11 positions agree with TRBD1. CDR1 and CDR2 (germline): SGHTA, FQGNSA. This CDR3 has 15 amino acids. J lost 7 bases, V lost 5 bases, and 7 bases had no gene match. The CDR3 DNA reads as TGTGCCAGCAGCAGGGACAGGGGGGAGTGGAATGAGCAGTTCTTC. Its protein is CASSRDRGEWNEQFF. Supplemented by reference TRBV7-2 and TRBJ2-1, the full variable domain reads GAGVSQSPSNKVTEKGKDVELRCDPISGHTALYWYRQSLGQGLEFLIYFQGNSAPDKSGLPSDRFSAERTGGSVSTLTIQRTQQEDSAVYLCASSRDRGEWNEQFFGPGTRLTVL.

Points on this clone: The germline gene is not matched at one end of the junction; a read error may be the cause. The chain is built from TRBV11-2 and TRBJ2-4; 11 nucleotides agree with TRBD1. The CDR3 is made up of 13 amino acids. Per the germline V gene, CDR1 is SGHAT and CDR2 is FQNNGV. CDR3 sequence reads: CASSQQGQGVKHF. The DNA of the CDR3 is TGTGCCAGCAGCCAACAGGGACAGGGGGTGAAGCACTTC. The complete variable domain, with remaining parts taken from reference TRBV11-2 and TRBJ2-4, reads EAGVAQSPRYKIIEKRQSVAFWCNPISGHATLYWYQQILGQGPKLLIQFQNNGVVDDSQLPKDRFSAERLKGVDSTLKIQPAKLEDSAVYLCASSQQGQGVKHFGAGTRLSVL.

This chain joins TRBV7-2 and TRBJ1-6; no clear D. This CDR3 is built from 16 residues. Trimming stripped 5 bases from V and 5 bases from J, with 16 bases between. The germline CDR1 and CDR2 sequences are SGHTA and FQGNSA. CDR3 coding DNA: TGTGCCAGCAGCATCCGAGGGAGGTTCGATAATTCACCCCTCCACTTT. This codes for CASSIRGRFDNSPLHF. The full variable domain, its missing parts supplied by reference TRBV7-2 and TRBJ1-6, is GAGVSQSPSNKVTEKGKDVELRCDPISGHTALYWYRQSLGQGLEFLIYFQGNSAPDKSGLPSDRFSAERTGGSVSTLTIQRTQQEDSAVYLCASSIRGRFDNSPLHFGNGTRLTVT.

CDR3 sequence (DNA): TGTGCCAGCAGTGAATTGGCGGACAGGGGGACTACTGGGGCCAACGTCCTGACTTTC. This sequence encodes CASSELADRGTTGANVLTF. The gene calls are TRBV6-1 and TRBJ2-6, with 10 bases fitting TRBD1. This CDR3 comprises 19 residues. CDR1 and CDR2 from the germline V gene are MNHNS and SASEGT. The trim removed 2 bases at V and 2 bases at J, leaving 9 bases unmatched.

The chain has TRBV12-3 or TRBV12-4 and TRBJ1-4; D unclear. V lost 2 bases and J lost 7, with 8 bases in between. The CDR3 runs to 13 residues. DNA for the CDR3: TGTGCCAGCAGTTTATTTTTCATTGAAAAACTGTTTTTT. This translates into CASSLFFIEKLFF.

This sequence joins TRBV6-5 and TRBJ2-7, with 8 positions matching TRBD1. CDR1 and CDR2 (germline): MNHEY, SVGAGI. After removal of 6 bases from V and 6 bases from J, the junction contained 10 bases not matched to a gene. This CDR3 comprises 14 residues. CDR3 amino acids: CASSGGGQGGEQYF. In nucleotides, the CDR3 is TGTGCCAGCAGCGGTGGCGGACAGGGAGGCGAGCAGTACTTC.

J is TRBJ1-1 and V is TRBV24-1, with D tentatively TRBD1 (6 bases). Germline V gene sequence: CDR1 KGHDR, CDR2 SFDVKD. Trimming left V 9 bases short and J 0 bases short, with 13 bases between. The CDR3 loop spans 14 amino acids. The CDR3 coding sequence is TGTGCCACCCCGGGGGGACAAATGAACACTGAAGCTTTCTTT. It specifies CATPGGQMNTEAFF.

This clone was seen more than once but under ten times. The V call is TRBV2, the J call TRBJ2-1; 8 bases fit TRBD2. The CDR3 contains 13 residues. The V gene's germline CDR1 is SNHLY and CDR2 FYNNEI. Trimming took 10 bases from V and 9 from J; bases not matched to a gene: 11. The DNA of the CDR3 is TGTGCCACCCAGGAGCGGGAGAGGGGTGAGCAGTTCTTC. Its protein is CATQERERGEQFF.

This chain links TRBV2 with TRBJ1-6; 7 nucleotides line up with TRBD1. Germline-derived CDR1 and CDR2 are SNHLY and FYNNEI. V was clipped by 5 bases and J by 7 bases; unmatched bases: 5. This CDR3 region has 14 residues. CDR3 nucleotides: TGTGCCAGCAGTAGGACAGGACTAAATTCACCCCTCCACTTT. Translating it yields CASSRTGLNSPLHF.